Listed here is a single T cell receptor beta chain. Its antigen remains unidentified. A marrow graft followed busulfan-fludarabine conditioning, with cyclophosphamide on days +3 and +4. This CDR3 region has 15 residues. Germline V gene lookup returns CDR1 MNHEY and CDR2 SVGAGI. The V and J ends lost 4 bases and 5 bases, in that order; junction bases with no gene match: 10. Some clones are missing from TCRdb's copy, which holds only in-frame ones; the method was immunoSEQ multiplex PCR. The data show around 17,000 clones, with roughly nine tenths seen just once and more than 0.45% held by the top ten. The data derive from a study of T cells after posttransplantation cyclophosphamide. Findings of the study overall: TRB overlap between skin or GI tissue T cells and blood was limited. Recipient CMV seropositivity and CMV reactivation strongly tracked TRB clonality. Donor CD8+ memory clones often dominated recipient blood repertoires at later times.

The source of this sequence is a male patient in his sixties who received an allogeneic stem cell transplant from a related donor and was CMV-positive. Part of the T cells may come from the graft donor. The sequencing here drew on CD4+ T cells sorted from blood, taken after allogeneic stem cell transplant with posttransplant cyclophosphamide. V is TRBV6-5 and J is TRBJ1-1; 7 bases align to TRBD1. The CDR3 DNA is TGTGCCAGCAGTTCGCTTAGACAGGGTGGTACTGAAGCTTTCTTT. This codes for CASSSLRQGGTEAFF.